The next 14 T cell receptor beta chains were all read from a single sample in a study of CD8+CD57+ T cells in acquired aplastic anemia (dated by TCRdb to 2016 to 2019). Expansion of CD8+CD57+ cells had been shown by flow cytometry in the patients chosen for sequencing. Sequencer: Illumina HiSeq 2000. Genomic DNA served as template for TCR beta VDJ combination and CDR3 sequence profiling. TCRdb trimmed public reads at Q25 via fastp, called clones via MiXCR and kept in-frame beta chains. Records with the same CDR3 protein are collapsed into one entry carrying the most frequent genes and DNA. The sample contains roughly 150,000 distinct CDR3 sequences, 45% to 55% of them found a single time. The ten biggest clones cover approximately 2.8% of the sample. Sequences were obtained from sorted CD4+, CD8+, or CD8+CD57+ T cells (not recorded which) from PBMCs. The source is a human donor with aplastic anemia.

The CDR3 sequence: CASSEAGAGPGGNTIYF. The CDR3 nucleotides are TGTGCCAGCAGTGAGGCGGGCGCGGGGCCAGGGGGAAACACCATATATTTT. The chain carries TRBV25-1 and TRBJ1-3; TRBD1 might be the D (5 bases). This CDR3 spans 17 amino acids. Trimming cost V 3 bases and J 4 bases, with 19 bases left between them. Per the germline V gene, CDR1 is MGHDK and CDR2 is SYGVNS.

This chain links TRBV19 with TRBJ2-1; no reliable D call. V was clipped by 6 bases and J by 0 bases, with 6 bases between them. This CDR3 has 13 amino acids. The germline V gene has CDR1 LNHDA and CDR2 SQIVND (reference sequence). The CDR3 here is CASRGLSYNEQFF. The CDR3, as DNA: TGTGCCAGTAGGGGTCTCTCCTACAATGAGCAGTTCTTC.

This clonotype is a singleton in its sample. One end of the junction varies from germline; a read error may be responsible. CDR3 region: CASGLAGISPLHF. In nucleotides, the CDR3 is TGCGCCAGCGGCTTGGCAGGGATCTCACCCCTCCACTTT. V is TRBV5-1 and J is TRBJ1-6, with a possible D match to TRBD1 (5 bases). The CDR3 covers 13 residues. Germline loops: CDR1 SGHRS, CDR2 YFSETQ.

This clonotype occurred a few times. The chain uses TRBV11-2 and TRBJ2-1; 15 bases align to TRBD2. In germline, CDR1 is SGHAT, CDR2 FQNNGV. Trimming cost V 5 bases and J 6 bases; bases outside gene matches: 2. CDR3 size: 15 residues. This CDR3 reads CASSQGLAGGNEQFF. CDR3 nucleotides: TGTGCCAGCAGCCAGGGACTAGCGGGGGGCAATGAGCAGTTCTTC.

The rearrangement links TRBV6-2 or TRBV6-3 to TRBJ1-2; D uncertain. V lost 7 bases to trimming and J lost 6 bases, with 15 bases between them. The germline gives CDR1 MNHEY, CDR2 SVGEGT. The CDR3 has 13 residues. This CDR3 reads CASTQHVFDGYTF. In nucleotides, the CDR3 is TGTGCCAGCACACAACACGTTTTCGATGGCTACACCTTC.

This clonotype was recorded at least ten times. The chain combines TRBV19 with TRBJ2-5; the D gene is possibly TRBD2 (5 bases). V lost 10 bases and J 1 base, leaving 16 bases between the germline ends. This CDR3 comprises 14 residues. Germline values: CDR1 LNHDA, CDR2 SQIVND (reference sequence). In DNA, the CDR3 is TGTGCCACATCGGCCCCTAGCTTCCAAGAGACCCAGTACTTC. Residues: CATSAPSFQETQYF.

The chain links TRBV20-1 to TRBJ1-6; D is possibly TRBD1 (6 bases). V was clipped by 3 bases and J by 6 bases, with 15 bases between them. CDR1 is DFQATT, CDR2 SNEGSKA, per germline (reference sequence). CDR3 length equals 15 residues. The CDR3 sequence: CSASEGKGGNSPLHF. The CDR3 DNA reads as TGCAGTGCTAGTGAGGGTAAGGGGGGTAATTCACCCCTCCACTTT.

The chain links TRBV11-3 to TRBJ1-5; 8 bases align to TRBD1. Looked up from germline, CDR1 is SGHNT and CDR2 is YENEEA. The CDR3 is 15 residues long. J was trimmed by 7 bases and V by 0 bases; bases with no gene match: 5. CDR3 region: CASSLERQGCQPQHF. In nucleotides, the CDR3 is TGTGCCAGCAGCTTAGAACGACAGGGGTGCCAGCCCCAGCATTTT.

The J gene is TRBJ2-3, the V gene TRBV15; possibly TRBD1 or TRBD2 for D (5 bases each). V was trimmed by 3 bases and J by 0 bases, leaving 19 bases between them. Germline assignment: CDR1 LNHNV and CDR2 YYDKDF (reference sequence). This CDR3 comprises 18 residues. In nucleotides, the CDR3 is TGTGCCACCAGCAGCTTAGCGTCAGGGATTGTTAGCACAGATACGCAGTATTTT. Its translation is CATSSLASGIVSTDTQYF.

In this sample, this clonotype turned up many times. V gene TRBV6-5 combines with J gene TRBJ2-7; TRBD2 matches 11 bases. There are 16 residues in the CDR3. Per the germline V gene, CDR1 is MNHEY and CDR2 is SVGAGI. The V gene end was trimmed by 4 bases and the J gene end by 5 bases; junction bases not matched to a gene: 10. CDR3 bases: TGTGCCAGCAGTTCACTAGCGGGAGTTGAAGTCAACGAGCAGTACTTC. This codes for CASSSLAGVEVNEQYF.

This clonotype showed up just a few times. The gene calls are TRBV24-1 and TRBJ2-2, with TRBD2 matching 14 bases. The CDR3 has 15 residues. Germline V gene lookup returns CDR1 KGHDR and CDR2 SFDVKD. The trim removed 9 bases at V and 7 bases at J, leaving 6 bases unmatched. As DNA, the CDR3 is TGTGCCACCGCTCGGACTAGCGGGGGGAGCGGGGAGCTGTTTTTT. Amino acids: CATARTSGGSGELFF.

Here the CDR3 reads CASSEYKGQGVGYTF. CDR3 DNA: TGCGCCAGCAGTGAATATAAAGGACAGGGAGTTGGCTACACCTTC. This chain uses TRBV10-2 with TRBJ1-2; 8 bases match TRBD1. The germline CDR1 and CDR2 sequences are WSHSY and SAAADI. V dropped 3 bases and J dropped 7; count of bases not matched to a gene: 10. The CDR3 loop spans 15 amino acids.

This chain uses TRBV12-5 with TRBJ2-5; either TRBD1 or TRBD2 may supply D (6 bases each). Germline lookup yields CDR1 LGHNT and CDR2 FRNRAP. The CDR3 contains 15 residues. Trimming cost V 7 bases and J 4 bases, with 19 bases left between them. CDR3 in DNA: TGTGCTAGTGCCCCGCGCCGGGGGACAATAGAGACCCAGTACTTC. Translation gives CASAPRRGTIETQYF.

V and J are TRBV25-1 and TRBJ2-5, with 13 bases matching TRBD2. Germline V CDR1 and CDR2: MGHDK, SYGVNS. This CDR3 has 16 amino acids. With V trimmed by 6 bases and J by 4 bases, 8 bases remained unmatched. CDR3 residues: CASRIGTSGASETQYF. CDR3 DNA sequence: TGTGCCAGCAGGATTGGGACTAGCGGGGCCTCAGAGACCCAGTACTTC.